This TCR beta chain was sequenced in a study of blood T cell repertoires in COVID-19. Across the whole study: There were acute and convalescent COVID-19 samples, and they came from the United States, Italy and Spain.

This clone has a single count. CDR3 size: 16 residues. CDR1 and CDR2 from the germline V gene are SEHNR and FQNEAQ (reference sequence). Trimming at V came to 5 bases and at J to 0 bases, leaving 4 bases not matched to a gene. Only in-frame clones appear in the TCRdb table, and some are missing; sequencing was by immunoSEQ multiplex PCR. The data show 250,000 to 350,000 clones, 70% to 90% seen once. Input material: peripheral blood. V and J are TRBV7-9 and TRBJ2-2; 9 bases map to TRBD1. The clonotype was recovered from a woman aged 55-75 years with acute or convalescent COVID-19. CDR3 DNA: TGTGCCAGCAGCCAAACAGGGGGCGCGAACACCGGGGAGCTGTTTTTT. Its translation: CASSQTGGANTGELFF. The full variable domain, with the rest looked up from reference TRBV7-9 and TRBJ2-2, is DTGVSQNPRHKITKRGQNVTFRCDPISEHNRLYWYRQTLGQGPEFLTYFQNEAQLEKSRLLSDRFSAERPKGSFSTLEIQRTEQGDSAMYLCASSQTGGANTGELFFGEGSRLTVL.